Below, 15 T cell receptor beta chains from the same sample are listed, as sequenced in a study of T-cell reconstitution after alpha-beta-depleted transplantation in children. Unique molecular identifiers tagged the TCRbeta library. TCRdb processed the PCR reads anew with MiXCR; each CDR3 protein has one entry. The top ten hold approximately 80% of the sample, which has a few thousand distinct CDR3 sequences, 10% to 12% seen once. This specimen was PBMCs, mostly from graft donor cells, taken 360 days after TCRalphabeta/CD19-depleted stem cell transplant. All receptors come from a patient younger than 10 who had a stem cell transplant for inherited bone marrow failure, so the T cells may come from the graft donor.

This clonotype was detected many times. The rearrangement links TRBV5-5 to TRBJ1-5; D gene unclear. The CDR3 totals 15 residues. Trimming stripped 0 bases from V and 0 bases from J, with 7 bases between. Germline CDR1 is SGHKS and CDR2 is YYEKEE (reference sequence). The CDR3 region has the DNA TGTGCCAGCAGCTTGGACGGGAATAGCAATCAGCCCCAGCATTTT. It specifies CASSLDGNSNQPQHF. Variable domain in full (rest from reference TRBV5-5 and TRBJ1-5): DAGVTQSPTHLIKTRGQQVTLRCSPISGHKSVSWYQQVLGQGPQFIFQYYEKEERGRGNFPDRFSARQFPNYSSELNVNALLLGDSALYLCASSLDGNSNQPQHFGDGTRLSIL.

This clonotype was found many times. The V gene is TRBV7-2, the J gene TRBJ2-7; D unresolved. V lost 6 bases and J 2 bases, leaving 14 bases between the germline ends. This CDR3 is 14 amino acids long. Germline V gene sequence: CDR1 SGHTA, CDR2 FQGNSA. The CDR3 nucleotides are TGTGCCAGCAGGCCTTCTCCGGCCCCCTACGAGCAGTACTTC. Translation: CASRPSPAPYEQYF. Full variable domain (rest looked up from reference TRBV7-2 and TRBJ2-7): GAGVSQSPSNKVTEKGKDVELRCDPISGHTALYWYRQSLGQGLEFLIYFQGNSAPDKSGLPSDRFSAERTGGSVSTLTIQRTQQEDSAVYLCASRPSPAPYEQYFGPGTRLTVT.

In this sample, this clonotype turned up many times. A clone one base away is much larger, so this may be a read error. The chain is built from TRBV19 and TRBJ1-5, with TRBD1 identical over 7 bases. V dropped 6 bases and J dropped 4; count of bases not matched to a gene: 9. Germline V lookup: CDR1 LNHDA, CDR2 SQIVND (reference sequence). CDR3 length: 15 residues. The CDR3 bases are TGTGCCAGTAGCAGACAGGGAGTGGCAAATCAGCCCCAGCATTTT. This translates into CASSRQGVANQPQHF.

This clonotype has ten or more counts. The chain has TRBV6-2 or TRBV6-3 and TRBJ2-1, with 10 bases aligning to TRBD2. CDR3 size: 16 residues. CDR1 is MNHEY and CDR2 is SVGEGT in the germline V gene. The V and J ends lost 6 bases and 9 bases, in that order; junction bases with no gene match: 14. The CDR3 here is CASSPPPSGSFGEQFF. CDR3 in DNA: TGTGCCAGCAGCCCCCCCCCTAGCGGGAGTTTCGGTGAGCAGTTCTTC.

This chain links TRBV5-6 with TRBJ2-7; D is possibly TRBD2 (5 bases). The CDR3 extends over 14 amino acids. Trimming pared 6 bases from V and 0 bases from J, leaving 13 bases between. Germline CDR1 is SGHDT and CDR2 is YYEEEE. The CDR3 sequence is CASKGKGVSYEQYF. The CDR3 coding sequence is TGTGCCAGCAAAGGGAAGGGAGTCTCCTACGAGCAGTACTTC.

This clonotype appeared many times. The chain joins TRBV20-1 to TRBJ2-5; D is perhaps TRBD2 (5 bases). This CDR3 is built from 12 residues. The germline V gene has CDR1 DFQATT and CDR2 SNEGSKA (reference sequence). V was clipped by 5 bases and J by 0 bases, with 7 bases between them. The CDR3 sequence is CSAQADQETQYF. CDR3 bases: TGCAGTGCTCAAGCGGACCAAGAGACCCAGTACTTC.

This clonotype was found many times. This chain joins TRBV29-1 and TRBJ2-3; 10 bases map to TRBD2. Germline V gene data show CDR1 as SQVTM and CDR2 as ANQGSEA. This CDR3 has 15 residues. The junction had 8 bases not matched to a gene; V was cut back by 4 bases and J by 4 bases. The CDR3 protein is CSVASGRGVSDTQYF. The DNA of the CDR3 is TGCAGCGTTGCTAGCGGGAGAGGAGTATCAGATACGCAGTATTTT.

This clonotype rates as medium-sized (0.01 to 0.1%). The DNA for the CDR3 is TGTGCCAGCAGTTTAGCACAGGGGATCGCTGAAGCTTTCTTT. Translated: CASSLAQGIAEAFF. The chain employs TRBV12-3 or TRBV12-4 and TRBJ1-1; 7 bases agree with TRBD1. CDR3 length equals 14 residues. V was clipped by 0 bases and J by 6 bases; unmatched bases: 4.

In its sample, this clonotype was seen many times. The genes are TRBV19 and TRBJ2-1; 8 positions match TRBD2. The CDR3 runs 13 residues. Germline V gives CDR1 LNHDA, CDR2 SQIVND (reference sequence). V lost 2 bases, J lost 9 bases, and 3 bases stayed unmatched. CDR3 loop: CASSIKRESEQFF. The DNA for the CDR3 is TGTGCCAGTAGTATAAAGCGGGAGAGTGAGCAGTTCTTC.

This clonotype has a count of ten or more. The chain employs TRBV14 and TRBJ1-3, with no clear D. Trimming removed 4 bases from V and 1 base from J, with 8 bases in between. The V gene's germline CDR1 is SGHDN and CDR2 FVKESK. CDR3 length: 14 residues. CDR3: CASSLSNSGNTIYF. The CDR3 region has the DNA TGTGCCAGCAGCCTCAGTAATTCTGGAAACACCATATATTTT. The full variable domain, its missing parts supplied by reference TRBV14 and TRBJ1-3, is EAGVTQFPSHSVIEKGQTVTLRCDPISGHDNLYWYRRVMGKEIKFLLHFVKESKQDESGMPNNRFLAERTGGTYSTLKVQPAELEDSGVYFCASSLSNSGNTIYFGEGSWLTVV.

This clonotype was recorded many times. The CDR3 is CSASTLLDSRGRDNSPLHF. Here the CDR3 DNA reads TGCAGTGCTAGTACCCTGCTGGACTCCCGAGGGCGGGATAATTCACCCCTCCACTTT. This chain joins TRBV20-1 and TRBJ1-6; D uncertain. The V and J ends lost 3 bases and 5 bases respectively, with 26 bases between them. In germline, CDR1 is DFQATT, CDR2 SNEGSKA (reference sequence). The CDR3 has 19 residues.

This clonotype was observed at least ten times. V is TRBV28 and J is TRBJ2-3; 10 positions match TRBD2. The germline V gene encodes CDR1 MDHEN and CDR2 SYDVKM. This CDR3 contains 15 residues. V lost 5 bases and J lost 7; bases outside the gene matches: 9. The CDR3 DNA sequence: TGTGCCAGCAGTCCCGTAGCGGGAGGACGACATACGCAGTATTTT. This sequence encodes CASSPVAGGRHTQYF.

This clonotype has at least ten counts. The rearrangement links TRBV4-3 to TRBJ2-3, with D perhaps being TRBD1 or TRBD2 (5 bases each). V shed 1 base and J shed 2 bases, with 13 bases lying between them. Germline V lookup: CDR1 LGHNA, CDR2 YSLEER. The CDR3 totals 16 residues. CDR3 sequence: CASSQGTLGTTDTQYF. The CDR3 bases are TGCGCCAGCAGCCAAGGGACTCTAGGGACCACAGATACGCAGTATTTT.

This clonotype was picked up many times. This chain links TRBV5-1 with TRBJ2-7; a weak D match, TRBD1 (5 bases). In germline, CDR1 is SGHRS, CDR2 YFSETQ. CDR3 length: 14 amino acids. The V and J ends lost 0 bases and 4 bases respectively, with 11 bases between them. The CDR3 coding sequence is TGCGCCAGCAGCTTGGAACAGGAAACTTACGAGCAGTACTTC. Amino acids: CASSLEQETYEQYF.

This clonotype came up many times. This sequence joins TRBV7-9 and TRBJ1-1; weak D call: TRBD1 (5 bases). The germline V gene has CDR1 SEHNR and CDR2 FQNEAQ (reference sequence). Trimming removed 5 bases at V and 1 base at J, with 14 bases between. This CDR3 has 15 residues. In DNA form, the CDR3 reads TGTGCCAGCAGCCCAGGGTGGGGGGGGAACACTGAAGCTTTCTTT. Translation: CASSPGWGGNTEAFF.